The text below deals with one T cell receptor beta chain. The antigen is undetermined. Noted treatment: 19 received Ad26.COV2.S at low or high dose, single or two shots; five or six received placebo; per-sample allocation not given. Samples were taken on day 63 after the first vaccine or placebo injection. This CDR3 is built from 15 residues. Between the trimmed V and J ends, which lost 5 bases and 2 bases, there was a span of 14 bases. Germline CDR1 reads SGDLS; CDR2 reads YYNGEE. These data belong to a study of Ad26.COV2.S vaccination and SARS-CoV-2 variants. Study-level information: Among those in the COV1001 Ad26.COV2.S trial arm was the donor. Once, or twice with 56 days between doses, Ad26.COV2.S was given intramuscularly. Study results and caveats: It is possible that the TCR breadth and depth analyses underestimated the total T cell responses. Measurement of non-spike TCR breadth gave similar results in vaccine and placebo recipients.

Measured with immunoSEQ multiplex PCR; TCRdb has only the in-frame clones, and not every one. This table holds 400,000 to 500,000 clones, 70% to 90% found once. Sequences were derived from peripheral blood, sampled in a trial of Ad26.COV2.S vaccine versus placebo. The rearrangement joins TRBV9 to TRBJ2-1; the D gene is possibly TRBD2 (7 bases). The receptor was isolated from a person between 18 and 65 years old who received the Ad26.COV2.S COVID-19 vaccine or a placebo. CDR3 sequence reads: CASRGGGATYNEQFF. As DNA, the CDR3 is TGTGCCAGCAGAGGCGGGGGCGCAACCTACAATGAGCAGTTCTTC.